The sequence of this T cell receptor (beta chain) was determined in a study of Ad26.COV2.S vaccination and SARS-CoV-2 variants. The wider study: Intramuscular Ad26.COV2.S doses were given once or twice, 56 days apart.

Whole-study findings and limits: Spike-specific TCR breadth ran higher among vaccine recipients than placebo recipients. There was reportedly substantial breadth in spike-specific CD8+ and CD4+ T cell responses after vaccination.

Clones were sequenced by immunoSEQ multiplex PCR, and TCRdb holds only the in-frame ones, with some missing. The data contain about 420,000 clones, roughly 90% of them singletons. Deletions cut 3 bases from V and 2 bases from J, with 11 bases between. The CDR3 sequence is 14 residues long. Germline V CDR1 and CDR2: MNHEY, SMNVEV (reference sequence). Treatment of the sample: 19 received Ad26.COV2.S at low or high dose, single or two shots; 5 received placebo; per-sample allocation not given. Sampling took place 63 days after the first vaccine or placebo injection. A Boston adult aged 18-55 years was the donor. This clone appeared once. Its antigen is unidentified.

The rearrangement links TRBV27 to TRBJ2-7; D is unclear. Sequencing was performed on peripheral blood, taken in a trial of Ad26.COV2.S vaccine versus placebo. This TCR derives from a person between 18 and 60 years old who received the Ad26.COV2.S COVID-19 vaccine or a placebo. In nucleotides, the CDR3 is TGTGCCAGCAGTTTTAGTCAGCAGACCTACGAGCAGTACTTC. Its translation is CASSFSQQTYEQYF.